This T cell receptor (beta chain) was found in a study of Ad26.COV2.S vaccination and SARS-CoV-2 variants. Study information: Each vaccinee took Ad26.COV2.S intramuscularly, once or twice 56 days apart. Study-level results: Assessments of TCR breadth and depth may have underestimated the total T cell responses. Marked by substantial breadth, spike-specific CD8+ and CD4+ T cell responses were reportedly seen after vaccination.

Germline CDR1 is LNHNV and CDR2 is YYDKDF (reference sequence). The V gene lost 3 bases and the J gene lost 6 bases, with 8 bases spanning the gap. The length of the CDR3 is 12 residues. Some clones are missing from TCRdb's copy, which holds only in-frame ones; the method was immunoSEQ multiplex PCR. Of some 410,000 clones in the sample, 80% to 95% were seen once. Stated treatment: some 20 received Ad26.COV2.S at low or high dose, single or two shots; 5 received placebo; per-sample allocation not given. Collection of the samples took place on day 63 after the first injection of vaccine or placebo. Vaccination employed an Ad26 vector expressing the Wuhan-strain SARS-CoV-2 spike. On this clone itself: What it binds is not known.

This TCR was sampled from a person aged 18 to 65 who received the Ad26.COV2.S COVID-19 vaccine or a placebo. The chain has TRBV15 and TRBJ1-2; a weak D match, TRBD1 (6 bases). Sequenced here: peripheral blood, sampled in a trial of Ad26.COV2.S vaccine versus placebo. In DNA form, the CDR3 reads TGTGCCACCAGCAGCACAGGGAATGGCTACACCTTC. This gives the protein CATSSTGNGYTF.